These 2 T cell receptor beta chains were all obtained from the same sample, sequenced in a study of T cell responses to AZD1222 COVID-19 vaccine. The data were produced by immunoSEQ multiplex PCR, yet TCRdb's version contains in-frame clones alone and is incomplete. The sample contains just over 60,000 clones, 76% of which appear only once. The sequences come from peripheral blood, collected on day 0 of AZD1222 vaccination. These receptor sequences come from an adult in good health.

This sequence joins TRBV9 and TRBJ1-1; D may be TRBD1 (6 bases). V lost 3 bases and J 2 bases, leaving 11 bases between the germline ends. The CDR3 spans 14 residues. Germline CDR1 and CDR2: SGDLS and YYNGEE. CDR3 in DNA: TGTGCCAGCAGCGGCCAGACAGGTAACACTGAAGCTTTCTTT. This translates into CASSGQTGNTEAFF. Together with reference TRBV9 and TRBJ1-1, the CDR3 gives the full variable domain: DSGVTQTPKHLITATGQRVTLRCSPRSGDLSVYWYQQSLDQGLQFLIQYYNGEERAKGNILERFSAQQFPDLHSELNLSSLELGDSALYFCASSGQTGNTEAFFGQGTRLTVV.

This chain joins TRBV6-2 or TRBV6-3 and TRBJ1-2; perhaps TRBD1 as D (5 bases). Trimming took off 2 bases at V and 10 bases at J, with 17 bases between the two ends. This CDR3 has 14 amino acids. CDR1 MNHEY and CDR2 SVGEGT come from the germline V gene. CDR3 coding DNA: TGTGCCAGCAGTTACACGACAGACTCTATGGACTACACCTTC. It codes for CASSYTTDSMDYTF.